These T cell receptor beta chains were read from a single sample in a study of cytomegalovirus exposure and HLA in healthy donors. Profiled with immunoSEQ multiplex PCR; TCRdb holds only in-frame clones, not every one. This table holds about 210,000 clones, 65% to 85% found once. The sample consisted of PBMCs. The receptor source for this set is a man aged 35 to 55 in good health and CMV-seropositive. CDR3s include the opening cysteine and the closing phenylalanine or tryptophan. A D gene is named only where the DNA matches it firmly. Size tells how often a clone was seen (once, few, many) or the class of an expanded clone, and some rows leave it out.

clone size	V gene	D gene	J gene	CDR3 protein	CDR3 DNA
NA	TRBV14	NA	TRBJ2-7	CASSHQGAASYEQYF	TGTGCCAGCAGCCATCAAGGGGCAGCCTCCTACGAGCAGTACTTC
NA	TRBV7-9	TRBD2	TRBJ2-3	CASSRGETDTQYF	TGTGCCAGCAGCCGGGGGGAAACAGATACGCAGTATTTT
NA	TRBV28	NA	TRBJ1-1	CASNHRFEAFF	TGTGCCAGCAACCACAGATTTGAAGCTTTCTTT
NA	TRBV5-1	NA	TRBJ2-1	CASSLGQLNEQFF	TGCGCCAGCAGCTTGGGACAGCTCAATGAGCAGTTCTTC
NA	TRBV7-8	TRBD1	TRBJ1-1	CASSTRQGRAAEAFF	TGTGCCAGCAGCACCAGACAGGGCCGGGCCGCTGAAGCTTTCTTT
NA	TRBV10-1	NA	TRBJ2-2	CASSLDGNTGELFF	TGCGCCAGCAGCCTAGACGGAAACACCGGGGAGCTGTTTTTT
NA	TRBV18	TRBD1	TRBJ1-5	CASSRTGAGQPQHF	TGTGCCAGCTCAAGGACAGGGGCGGGTCAGCCCCAGCATTTT
few	TRBV18	TRBD1	TRBJ1-5	CASSPRPGTVSNQPQHF	TGTGCCAGCTCACCACGTCCAGGGACAGTGAGCAATCAGCCCCAGCATTTT
few	TRBV7-6	NA	TRBJ2-1	CASSLGGRELHNEQFF	TGTGCCAGCAGCTTAGGGGGTCGGGAGTTACACAATGAGCAGTTCTTC
NA	TRBV7-9	NA	TRBJ1-4	CASSVLAGLNSPTNEKLFF	TGTGCCAGCAGCGTACTAGCCGGGCTAAACTCCCCCACAAATGAAAAACTGTTTTTT
NA	TRBV5-4	TRBD2	TRBJ2-3	CASSSPVSGSSDTQYF	TGTGCCAGCAGCTCTCCGGTTAGCGGGAGTTCAGATACGCAGTATTTT
once	TRBV6-1	NA	TRBJ1-1	CASSVDGGTEAFF	TGTGCCAGCAGTGTGGACGGGGGAACTGAAGCTTTCTTT
NA	TRBV28	TRBD1	TRBJ2-2	CASRSQGAGGELFF	TGTGCCAGCAGGTCACAGGGGGCGGGCGGGGAGCTGTTTTTT
NA	TRBV29-1	NA	TRBJ1-2	CSVEDQRGIYGYTF	TGCAGCGTTGAAGATCAAAGGGGTATCTATGGCTACACCTTC
NA	TRBV7-2	TRBD2	TRBJ2-3	CASRPGTSGMDTQYF	TGTGCCAGCAGACCCGGGACTAGCGGGATGGATACGCAGTATTTT
NA	TRBV28	TRBD2	TRBJ2-7	CASCYGVSRECYEQYF	TGTGCCAGCTGCTATGGAGTTTCGCGGGAGTGTTACGAGCAGTACTTC
NA	TRBV6-9	TRBD1	TRBJ2-5	CASSYPIYPGTGAQETQYF	TGTGCCAGCAGTTATCCTATATACCCCGGGACAGGGGCTCAAGAGACCCAGTACTTC
NA	TRBV28	TRBD2	TRBJ2-7	CASSIPGLAGMQYF	TGTGCCAGCAGTATACCGGGACTAGCGGGAATGCAGTACTTC
NA	TRBV19	NA	TRBJ2-4	CASSIEEGDIQYF	TGTGCCAGTAGTATAGAAGAGGGTGACATTCAGTACTTC
NA	TRBV5-4	NA	TRBJ2-7	CASSLSRLSFYEQYF	TGTGCCAGCAGCTTGTCGCGGTTGTCCTTCTACGAGCAGTACTTC
NA	TRBV7-9	NA	TRBJ2-5	CASSSRQTQETQYF	TGTGCCAGCAGCTCCCGACAGACCCAAGAGACCCAGTACTTC
NA	TRBV6-6	NA	TRBJ1-1	CASSYVTNTEAFF	TGTGCCAGCAGTTACGTCACTAACACTGAAGCTTTCTTT
NA	TRBV6-5	NA	TRBJ2-1	CASSYGGYNEQFF	TGTGCCAGCAGTTACGGCGGGTACAATGAGCAGTTCTTC
NA	TRBV4-3	TRBD2	TRBJ2-2	CASSHLSGSSTGELFF	TGCGCCAGCAGCCATCTAAGCGGGAGTTCCACCGGGGAGCTGTTTTTT
NA	TRBV19	TRBD1	TRBJ2-6	CASRQGFGADSGANVLTF	TGTGCCAGCAGACAGGGCTTTGGGGCCGACTCTGGGGCCAACGTCCTGACTTTC
NA	TRBV5-1	TRBD1	TRBJ2-7	CASSLPSQGSEQYF	TGCGCCAGCAGCCTACCGTCACAGGGGAGCGAGCAGTACTTC
NA	TRBV15	NA	TRBJ1-4	CATSSSDTSNEKLFF	TGTGCCACCAGCTCCTCGGACACGTCTAATGAAAAACTGTTTTTT
NA	TRBV6-5	TRBD2	TRBJ2-1	CASSPRTSGRVEQFF	TGTGCCAGCAGTCCCCGGACTAGCGGGAGGGTAGAGCAGTTCTTC
NA	TRBV4-3	NA	TRBJ1-1	CASSQDLGGLNTEAFF	TGCGCCAGCAGCCAAGATCTTGGGGGCTTGAACACTGAAGCTTTCTTT
NA	TRBV28	NA	TRBJ2-3	CASSLAGTHSSTDTQYF	TGTGCCAGCAGTTTAGCCGGGACTCATTCTAGCACAGATACGCAGTATTTT
NA	TRBV5-1	TRBD2	TRBJ2-1	CASSLAILAETYNEQFF	TGCGCCAGCAGCTTGGCCATACTAGCGGAGACTTACAATGAGCAGTTCTTC
NA	TRBV7-9	NA	TRBJ1-2	CASSRESENYGYTF	TGTGCCAGCAGCCGCGAATCCGAAAACTATGGCTACACCTTC
NA	TRBV18	NA	TRBJ2-2	CASTNLKTGEPFF	TGTGCCAGCACTAACTTGAAAACCGGGGAGCCGTTTTTT
NA	TRBV7-9	TRBD2	TRBJ2-1	CASSLASGRAYIF	TGTGCCAGCAGCTTAGCTAGCGGGAGGGCCTATATCTTC
NA	TRBV5-5	NA	TRBJ2-2	CASSSNRVATPGELFF	TGTGCCAGCAGCTCCAACAGGGTAGCTACCCCCGGGGAGCTGTTTTTT
few	TRBV5-1	TRBD2	TRBJ2-1	CASSPGTSGLSSYNEQFF	TGCGCCAGCAGCCCCGGGACTAGCGGGCTCAGTTCCTACAATGAGCAGTTCTTC
NA	TRBV6-1	TRBD1	TRBJ2-7	CASRKAGTGSYEQYF	TGTGCCAGCAGGAAGGCTGGGACAGGGTCCTACGAGCAGTACTTC
NA	TRBV6-5	NA	TRBJ2-7	CASSGRSEQYF	TGTGCCAGCAGTGGAAGGAGTGAGCAGTACTTC
NA	TRBV7-9	NA	TRBJ1-6	CASSFRSVSYNSPLHF	TGTGCCAGCAGCTTTCGGTCGGTCTCCTATAATTCACCCCTCCACTTT
NA	TRBV21-1	NA	TRBJ2-1	CASTKTTSSSYNEQFF	TGTGCCAGCACCAAAACAACTAGCAGCTCCTACAATGAGCAGTTCTTC
NA	TRBV6-5	NA	TRBJ1-4	CASRDSLNEKLFF	TGTGCCAGCAGGGACAGCCTAAATGAAAAACTGTTTTTT
NA	TRBV15	TRBD1	TRBJ2-7	CATSGYRDSYEQYF	TGTGCCACCAGCGGCTACCGGGACAGTTACGAGCAGTACTTC
NA	TRBV5-1	TRBD2	TRBJ2-1	CASSFIAGNEQFF	TGCGCCAGCAGCTTTATAGCGGGCAATGAGCAGTTCTTC